Below, 28 T cell receptor beta chains from the same sample are listed, as sequenced in a study of T cells in Graves' hyperthyroidism and ophthalmopathy. What was amplified from RNA transcripts were TCR beta CDR3 regions. During a first-round RT-PCR of the TCR CDR3, the HTBI primer set was used. TCRdb fed the multiplex PCR reads into MiXCR, producing one record per CDR3 protein. Seen here are hundreds of thousands of distinct CDR3 sequences, approximately 21% observed once, and the top ten hold around 60%. Sequences were obtained from blood. These receptors were obtained from a man aged 25-45 years with Graves' ophthalmopathy.

The table lists this clonotype with a few counts. The germline gene is not matched at one end of the junction; a read error may be the cause. This rearrangement joins TRBV2 to TRBJ2-3, with 12 bases fitting TRBD1. This CDR3 comprises 15 residues. Germline lookup yields CDR1 SNHLY and CDR2 FYNNEI. The CDR3 here is CASSLGTGGTDTQYF. The CDR3, as DNA: TGTGCCAGCAGTTTGGGGACAGGGGGCACGGATACGCAGTATTTT.

This clonotype was counted at least ten times. Relative to the germline gene, one junction end is altered; a read error may explain this. This chain connects TRBV2 to TRBJ2-3; D unclear. The CDR3 sequence is 13 residues long. The V gene's germline CDR1 is SNHLY and CDR2 FYNNEI. The CDR3 region is CASTGTRTDTQYF. The CDR3 region has the DNA TGTGCCAGCACGGGCACACGCACGGATACGCAGTATTTT.

The chain couples TRBV6-8 to TRBJ2-3, with 11 bases fitting TRBD2. V trimming: 0 bases; J trimming: 2 bases; junction bases outside the gene matches: 1. The CDR3 loop spans 16 amino acids. The germline gives CDR1 MNHGY, CDR2 SAAAGT. The CDR3 loop is CASSYSTSGTTDTQYF. In DNA, the CDR3 is TGTGCCAGCAGTTACTCGACTAGCGGGACCACAGATACGCAGTATTTT.

This sequence joins TRBV7-9 and TRBJ2-1; D possibly matches TRBD1 or TRBD2 (5 bases each). V lost 3 bases and J 13 bases, leaving 13 bases between the germline ends. Looked up from germline, CDR1 is SEHNR and CDR2 is FQNEAQ (reference sequence). This CDR3 has 12 residues. CDR3 nucleotide sequence: TGTGCCAGCAGCTTTCTGACAGAGGGACAGTTCTTC. It is translated as CASSFLTEGQFF.

This clonotype was seen at least ten times. This rearrangement joins TRBV18 to TRBJ1-1; D is perhaps TRBD1 (6 bases). This CDR3 is 13 amino acids long. V was shortened by 3 bases and J by 1 base, with 6 bases between the two germline ends. In germline, CDR1 is KGHSH, CDR2 LQKENI. Here the CDR3 DNA reads TGTGCCAGCTCACCGACAGGGAACACTGAAGCTTTCTTT. This codes for CASSPTGNTEAFF.

At least ten counts were recorded for this clonotype. This chain's CDR3 is CASSPRLAPKNEQFF. CDR3 bases: TGTGCCAGCAGCCCCCGCCTAGCTCCGAAAAATGAGCAGTTCTTC. The chain recombines TRBV7-3 with TRBJ2-1; possibly TRBD2 for D (5 bases). This CDR3 contains 15 residues. Germline V CDR1 and CDR2: SGHTA, FQGTGA. Trimming took off 5 bases at V and 7 bases at J, with 18 bases between the two ends.

This chain uses TRBV9 with TRBJ2-1; 10 bases are shared with TRBD2. CDR1 is SGDLS, CDR2 YYNGEE, per germline. The CDR3 spans 15 residues. The trim removed 5 bases at V and 8 bases at J, leaving 10 bases unmatched. Here the CDR3 reads CASRKASGSFDEQFF. CDR3 nucleotide sequence: TGTGCCAGCAGGAAGGCTAGCGGGAGTTTCGATGAGCAGTTCTTC.

The chain employs TRBV7-8 and TRBJ1-1, with D maybe TRBD1 (5 bases). Germline V gene sequence: CDR1 SGHVS, CDR2 FQNEAQ. This CDR3 contains 14 residues. V shed 8 bases and J shed 1 base, with 14 bases lying between them. This CDR3 is CASVDLTENTEAFF. The DNA of the CDR3 is TGTGCCAGCGTGGACTTGACAGAGAACACTGAAGCTTTCTTT.

This sequence joins TRBV20-1 and TRBJ2-5; D could derive from TRBD1 or TRBD2 (5 bases each). The germline gives CDR1 DFQATT, CDR2 SNEGSKA (reference sequence). V lost 3 bases, J lost 4 bases, and 9 bases lay in between. This CDR3 contains 12 residues. The CDR3 nucleotides are TGCAGTGCTAGCCGGGGCGGAGAGACCCAGTACTTC. Translation gives CSASRGGETQYF.

The rearrangement uses TRBV2 and TRBJ1-1; D is unresolved. The germline gives CDR1 SNHLY, CDR2 FYNNEI. The V end lost 4 bases, the J end lost 6 bases, and 12 bases lay between the germline ends. The CDR3 totals 13 residues. The CDR3 DNA is TGTGCCAGCAGTGTTGGTCAGTCTGCTGAAGCTTTCTTT. Amino acid sequence: CASSVGQSAEAFF.

This chain uses TRBV10-2 with TRBJ2-7; no clear D gene. Trimming removed 2 bases at V and 2 bases at J, with 13 bases between. The CDR3 consists of 15 residues. From germline, CDR1 is WSHSY and CDR2 SAAADI. The CDR3 is CASSEGSDRAYEQYF. The DNA of the CDR3 is TGCGCCAGCAGTGAGGGTTCGGATAGGGCCTACGAGCAGTACTTC.

The rearrangement joins TRBV12-3 or TRBV12-4 to TRBJ2-2; 7 bases match TRBD2. The CDR3 contains 13 residues. V lost 7 bases, J lost 3 bases, and 2 bases stayed unmatched. This CDR3 is CASKGGDTGELFF. The DNA of the CDR3 is TGTGCCAGCAAGGGAGGGGACACCGGGGAGCTGTTTTTT.

The chain uses TRBV24-1 and TRBJ1-2, with TRBD1 matching over 9 bases. Germline V gives CDR1 KGHDR, CDR2 SFDVKD. The CDR3 has 14 residues. Losses at the gene ends were 6 bases for V and 4 bases for J; bases not matched to a gene: 5. CDR3 DNA sequence: TGTGCCACCAGTCGAGGGACAGGGCTCTATGGCTACACCTTC. Translating it yields CATSRGTGLYGYTF.

V is TRBV7-3 and J is TRBJ2-7, with D possibly matching TRBD1 (6 bases). CDR1 SGHTA and CDR2 FQGTGA come from the germline V gene. This CDR3 comprises 14 residues. V lost 2 bases and J 5 bases, leaving 13 bases between the germline ends. The CDR3 region has the DNA TGTGCCAGCAGCTTAGACACAGGGTGGGACGAGCAGTACTTC. It codes for CASSLDTGWDEQYF.

The genes are TRBV10-3 and TRBJ1-2; no clear D gene. Trimming cost V 6 bases and J 4 bases, with 21 bases left between them. The CDR3 length is 16 residues. Germline V gives CDR1 ENHRY, CDR2 SYGVKD. CDR3 nucleotide sequence: TGTGCCATCAGGTATACTAGCCTCTCTGGATCCTATGGCTACACCTTC. Translation gives CAIRYTSLSGSYGYTF.

This clonotype was recorded at least ten times. The J gene is TRBJ2-7, the V gene TRBV2; 7 bases align to TRBD2. Trimming at V came to 8 bases and at J to 3 bases, leaving 7 bases not matched to a gene. The CDR3 loop spans 13 amino acids. In germline, CDR1 is SNHLY, CDR2 FYNNEI. Written as DNA, the CDR3 is TGTGCCAGCTTCTCGGGGGGAGTCTACGAGCAGTACTTC. This translates into CASFSGGVYEQYF.

A few counts support this clonotype. The chain joins TRBV9 to TRBJ2-2; possibly TRBD1 or TRBD2 for D (6 bases each). The CDR3 has 17 residues. V lost 0 bases, J lost 5 bases, and 17 bases lay in between. Germline assignment: CDR1 SGDLS and CDR2 YYNGEE. The CDR3 loop reads CASSVGVGGGGTGELFF. In nucleotides, the CDR3 is TGTGCCAGCAGCGTAGGAGTAGGCGGAGGGGGGACCGGGGAGCTGTTTTTT.

This clonotype was seen ten or more times. CDR3 in amino acids: CASSPTGTGNQWRKKLFF. In DNA, the CDR3 is TGTGCCAGCAGTCCAACCGGGACAGGGAATCAATGGCGGAAAAAACTGTTTTTT. The chain joins TRBV28 to TRBJ1-4; 9 nucleotides line up with TRBD1. V dropped 5 bases and J dropped 9; count of bases not matched to a gene: 19. The CDR3 is 18 residues long. Germline CDR1 and CDR2: MDHEN and SYDVKM.

The V call is TRBV4-1, the J call TRBJ2-5; possibly TRBD2 for D (6 bases). CDR1 is MGHRA and CDR2 is YSYEKL in the germline V gene. The CDR3 is made up of 15 amino acids. Trimming cost V 1 base and J 2 bases, with 11 bases left between them. The CDR3: CASSQGLGRQETQYF. The CDR3 DNA follows: TGCGCCAGCAGCCAAGGACTAGGTAGACAAGAGACCCAGTACTTC.

This clonotype was recorded at least ten times. The genes are TRBV7-9 and TRBJ1-2, with 7 bases identical to TRBD1. Germline V CDR1 and CDR2: SEHNR, FQNEAQ (reference sequence). The CDR3 spans 13 residues. V dropped 5 bases and J dropped 10; count of bases not matched to a gene: 10. CDR3 sequence: CASSLRTGSPYTF. CDR3 bases: TGTGCCAGCAGCCTCCGGACAGGATCTCCCTACACCTTC.

Only a few counts were recorded for this clonotype. The V call is TRBV27, the J call TRBJ1-1; D perhaps matches TRBD1 (6 bases). The CDR3 loop spans 12 amino acids. Germline V gene data show CDR1 as MNHEY and CDR2 as SMNVEV (reference sequence). V was cut by 5 bases and J by 7 bases, with 11 bases left in between. In DNA form, the CDR3 reads TGTGCCAGCAGTCGCCAGGGGTTTGAAGCTTTCTTT. It translates to CASSRQGFEAFF.

Note on this clonotype: A junction end diverges from the germline sequence, so it may reflect a read error. The V gene is TRBV2, the J gene TRBJ1-5, with 8 bases matching TRBD1. The CDR3 runs to 15 residues. Germline V gives CDR1 SNHLY, CDR2 FYNNEI. CDR3 DNA sequence: TGTGCCATCAGTGAGTCGGGACAGGTTTTTCAGCCCCAGCATTTT. Translating gives CAISESGQVFQPQHF.

In this sample, this clonotype turned up many times. The chain links TRBV20-1 to TRBJ2-5, with 13 bases that match TRBD2. The CDR3 contains 15 residues. Germline V lookup: CDR1 DFQATT, CDR2 SNEGSKA (reference sequence). V lost 5 bases and J lost 4; bases outside the gene matches: 7. The CDR3 reads CSAATSGRAGETQYF. The CDR3 DNA reads TGCAGTGCTGCTACTAGCGGGAGGGCCGGAGAGACCCAGTACTTC.

J is TRBJ1-5 and V is TRBV19, with a weak D call TRBD1 (6 bases). Trimming pared 5 bases from V and 1 base from J, leaving 15 bases between. CDR1 is LNHDA and CDR2 is SQIVND in the germline V gene (reference sequence). The length of the CDR3 is 16 residues. This chain's CDR3 is CASSLYRVESNQPQHF. CDR3 sequence (DNA): TGTGCCAGTAGTCTCTACAGGGTGGAGAGCAATCAGCCCCAGCATTTT.

This clonotype was observed many times. In DNA form, the CDR3 reads TGTGCCAGCAGCTCGGGACAGGGGTTCCTCGAGCAGTACTTC. Amino acids: CASSSGQGFLEQYF. The rearrangement joins TRBV7-9 to TRBJ2-7; 10 bases fit TRBD1. The CDR3 spans 14 residues. V gave up 4 bases and J gave up 6 bases; unmatched junction bases: 6. CDR1 and CDR2 from the germline V gene are SEHNR and FQNEAQ (reference sequence).

This clonotype appeared many times. The rearrangement joins TRBV3-1 to TRBJ2-2; D is unclear. Trimming took off 1 base at V and 7 bases at J, with 7 bases between the two ends. This CDR3 is 13 amino acids long. CDR1 LGHDT and CDR2 YNNKEL come from the germline V gene (reference sequence). The CDR3 DNA sequence: TGTGCCAGCAGCCAAGGAATGGGCGGGGAGCTGTTTTTT. Translation gives CASSQGMGGELFF.

There are many counts of this clonotype. J is TRBJ2-1 and V is TRBV11-3; TRBD2 aligns across 12 bases. Trimming cost V 4 bases and J 6 bases; bases outside gene matches: 4. Germline V CDR1 and CDR2: SGHNT, YENEEA. This CDR3 has 15 residues. For the CDR3, the DNA is TGTGCCAGCAGCTCGCCTAGCGGGAGGGCCAATGAGCAGTTCTTC. This gives the protein CASSSPSGRANEQFF.

This clonotype was detected many times. The genes are TRBV7-3 and TRBJ2-1, with 8 bases that match TRBD2. The J segment lost 5 bases and the V segment lost 5 bases, leaving 20 bases of the junction unmatched. Germline V gene sequence: CDR1 SGHTA, CDR2 FQGTGA. CDR3 size: 19 residues. The CDR3 nucleotides read TGTGCCAGCAGCCCCCAGGGATTTATGGCGGGAGGATACCACAATGAGCAGTTCTTC. Protein: CASSPQGFMAGGYHNEQFF. Using reference TRBV7-3 and TRBJ2-1 for the parts outside the CDR3, the full variable domain is GAGVSQTPSNKVTEKGKYVELRCDPISGHTALYWYRQSLGQGPEFLIYFQGTGAADDSGLPNDRFFAVRPEGSVSTLKIQRTERGDSAVYLCASSPQGFMAGGYHNEQFFGPGTRLTVL.